A single sample is the source of the 4 T cell receptor beta chains below, sequenced in a study of PD-1 blockade in classical Hodgkin lymphoma. TCRdb keeps only in-frame clones here, not all; method: immunoSEQ multiplex PCR. The sample records over 25,000 clones, around 73% being singletons. Exposure to brentuximab vedotin varied, and each patient had relapsed following autologous stem cell transplantation. This specimen consisted of peripheral blood mononuclear cells (PBMCs), obtained before the second cycle of nivolumab. All receptors come from a human donor with classical Hodgkin lymphoma.

J is TRBJ2-7 and V is TRBV18, with D perhaps being TRBD1 or TRBD2 (5 bases each). V was shortened by 3 bases and J by 7 bases, with 13 bases between the two germline ends. The CDR3 extends over 13 amino acids. The V gene's germline CDR1 is KGHSH and CDR2 LQKENI. DNA for the CDR3: TGTGCCAGCTCACCGGGACCACCGGGGGAGCAGTACTTC. Amino acid sequence: CASSPGPPGEQYF.

This chain connects TRBV6-5 to TRBJ1-1, with D perhaps TRBD1 (6 bases). The CDR3 is made up of 13 amino acids. Germline-derived CDR1 and CDR2 are MNHEY and SVGAGI. Trimming left V 7 bases short and J 6 bases short, with 15 bases between. The CDR3 DNA reads as TGTGCCAGCACCCTACAAGGACAGTCTGAAGCTTTCTTT. Protein: CASTLQGQSEAFF.

CDR3 nucleotide sequence: TGTGCCAGCAGGTACGGAGGGGATTCACCCCTCCACTTT. Protein: CASRYGGDSPLHF. The V and J genes are TRBV6-5 and TRBJ1-6; a possible D gene is TRBD1 (5 bases). Trimming removed 6 bases from V and 8 bases from J, with 11 bases in between. This CDR3 is built from 13 residues. Germline values: CDR1 MNHEY, CDR2 SVGAGI.

Only a few counts were recorded for this clone. The chain joins TRBV19 to TRBJ1-2, with 8 bases that match TRBD1. Trimming removed 6 bases from V and 4 bases from J; junction bases left unmatched: 7. CDR3 length: 14 residues. Germline assignment: CDR1 LNHDA and CDR2 SQIVND (reference sequence). The DNA of the CDR3 is TGTGCCAGTAGCATTCGGACAGGGAGCTATGGCTACACCTTC. This codes for CASSIRTGSYGYTF.